This T cell receptor beta chain was retrieved from a study of CD8 T cells in Susac syndrome. RNA was extracted with the RNeasy kit, and a quantity of about 0.45 to 1 ug was reverse transcribed using random hexamers. MiXCR was run by TCRdb on the immunoSEQ multiplex PCR reads, yielding one entry per CDR3 protein. The table records about 160,000 distinct CDR3 sequences, 93% of them present only once. The CDR3 length is 13 residues. Per the germline V gene, CDR1 is DFQATT and CDR2 is SNEGSKA (reference sequence). V was trimmed by 6 bases and J by 4 bases, leaving 13 bases between them. This receptor was identified in a human donor in good health. The specimen sequenced was CD4+ T cells from PBMCs. The chain couples TRBV20-1 to TRBJ1-3; D ambiguous. This CDR3 reads CSAFSWPGNTIYF. The DNA for the CDR3 is TGCAGTGCCTTCAGCTGGCCGGGAAACACCATATATTTT.